A single sample gave rise to the 24 T cell receptor beta chains below, sequenced in a study of T cell responses to AZD1222 COVID-19 vaccine. Produced via immunoSEQ multiplex PCR; TCRdb's table is partial and in-frame only. The repertoire holds about 150,000 clones, around 92% seen once, with around 1.3% in the top ten. Sample: peripheral blood, taken on day 0 of AZD1222 vaccination. The source is an adult in good health.

The chain has TRBV24-1 and TRBJ2-7; tentatively, D is TRBD2 (6 bases). V gave up 6 bases and J gave up 2 bases, with 13 bases separating them. The CDR3 has 14 amino acids. Germline V gene sequence: CDR1 KGHDR, CDR2 SFDVKD. The CDR3 DNA is TGTGCCACCAGTTCCCGGGACTTACCCTACGAGCAGTACTTC. Its translation is CATSSRDLPYEQYF.

This clone was seen a handful of times. The chain carries TRBV19 and TRBJ1-4; TRBD1 agrees at 10 bases. The CDR3 loop spans 15 amino acids. V was pared by 5 bases and J by 6 bases, with 6 bases of the junction left unmatched. CDR1 and CDR2 from the germline V gene are LNHDA and SQIVND (reference sequence). CDR3 DNA: TGTGCCAGTAGTGACAGGGGGCGAGGGGATGAAAAACTGTTTTTT. Protein product: CASSDRGRGDEKLFF.

This chain uses TRBV5-5 with TRBJ1-1; possible D gene TRBD1, 5 bases. V was trimmed by 4 bases and J by 10 bases, leaving 14 bases between them. CDR3 size: 12 residues. CDR1 is SGHKS and CDR2 is YYEKEE in the germline V gene (reference sequence). The CDR3 coding sequence is TGTGCCAGCAGCCCCGGGACCCCCCTAGCTTTCTTT. Translating gives CASSPGTPLAFF. The full variable domain, with the rest looked up from reference TRBV5-5 and TRBJ1-1, is DAGVTQSPTHLIKTRGQQVTLRCSPISGHKSVSWYQQVLGQGPQFIFQYYEKEERGRGNFPDRFSARQFPNYSSELNVNALLLGDSALYLCASSPGTPLAFFGQGTRLTVV.

V gene TRBV7-9 combines with J gene TRBJ2-5; TRBD2 matches 9 bases. The ends lost 4 bases at V and 7 bases at J; junction bases unmatched: 13. Germline-derived CDR1 and CDR2 are SEHNR and FQNEAQ (reference sequence). The length of the CDR3 is 16 residues. CDR3 loop: CASSSSFGGGAGTQYF. The CDR3 region has the DNA TGTGCCAGCAGCTCCAGTTTTGGCGGGGGGGCTGGGACCCAGTACTTC.

V gene TRBV7-2 combines with J gene TRBJ2-7; 14 nucleotides line up with TRBD2. The CDR3 totals 14 residues. CDR1 is SGHTA, CDR2 FQGNSA, per germline. Trimming cost V 6 bases and J 7 bases; bases outside gene matches: 5. CDR3 protein: CASRPGLAGVEQYF. CDR3 in DNA: TGTGCCAGCAGGCCGGGACTAGCGGGAGTTGAGCAGTACTTC. Combining the CDR3 with reference TRBV7-2 and TRBJ2-7 gives the whole variable domain GAGVSQSPSNKVTEKGKDVELRCDPISGHTALYWYRQSLGQGLEFLIYFQGNSAPDKSGLPSDRFSAERTGGSVSTLTIQRTQQEDSAVYLCASRPGLAGVEQYFGPGTRLTVT.

This chain uses TRBV5-1 with TRBJ1-3; 9 bases agree with TRBD1. Germline loops: CDR1 SGHRS, CDR2 YFSETQ. V was clipped by 0 bases and J by 7 bases; unmatched bases: 5. This CDR3 is built from 15 residues. CDR3 region: CASSLAAGQGNTIYF. CDR3 nucleotide sequence: TGCGCCAGCAGCTTGGCGGCGGGACAGGGCAACACCATATATTTT.

The gene calls are TRBV21-1 and TRBJ2-3. TRBV21-1 is shown as a pseudogene. The CDR3 contains 15 residues. The CDR3 reads CASSPWGSCTDTQYF. The CDR3 DNA reads TGTGCCAGCAGCCCATGGGGGAGTTGCACAGATACGCAGTATTTT.

This chain uses TRBV30 with TRBJ1-4; D might be TRBD1 (6 bases). V was pared by 3 bases and J by 8 bases, with 16 bases between. Germline V gene lookup returns CDR1 GTSNPN and CDR2 SVGIG (reference sequence). The CDR3 has 14 residues. CDR3 region: CAWSPRGGGEKLFF. CDR3 DNA sequence: TGTGCCTGGAGCCCCAGAGGGGGAGGGGAAAAACTGTTTTTT.

The rearrangement joins TRBV5-6 to TRBJ1-5; 10 positions match TRBD1. The CDR3 runs 17 residues. Trimming removed 4 bases from V and 2 bases from J; junction bases left unmatched: 9. Germline CDR1 SGHDT, CDR2 YYEEEE. The CDR3 DNA follows: TGTGCCAGCAGCCCCCGGCCCGGGACAGGGGGCAATCAGCCCCAGCATTTT. Its translation: CASSPRPGTGGNQPQHF.

This chain joins TRBV28 and TRBJ2-7; TRBD1 or TRBD2 may be the D gene (6 bases each). Trimming pared 3 bases from V and 4 bases from J, leaving 13 bases between. There are 14 residues in the CDR3. The germline gives CDR1 MDHEN, CDR2 SYDVKM. CDR3 sequence (DNA): TGTGCCAGCAGTTTTCATGGGGGGCCGTACGAGCAGTACTTC. This translates into CASSFHGGPYEQYF.

V and J are TRBV5-4 and TRBJ2-7; D call uncertain. The CDR3 contains 16 residues. Trimming stripped 0 bases from V and 3 bases from J, with 16 bases between. From germline, CDR1 is SGHNT and CDR2 YYREEE (reference sequence). This CDR3 is CASSLARATPDYEQYF. CDR3 in DNA: TGTGCCAGCAGCTTGGCCCGGGCTACCCCAGACTACGAGCAGTACTTC. Full variable domain (remainder filled in from reference TRBV5-4 and TRBJ2-7): ETGVTQSPTHLIKTRGQQVTLRCSSQSGHNTVSWYQQALGQGPQFIFQYYREEENGRGNFPPRFSGLQFPNYSSELNVNALELDDSALYLCASSLARATPDYEQYFGPGTRLTVT.

This CDR3 is CAISEAAGGLDTQYF. CDR3 in DNA: TGTGCCATCAGTGAGGCGGCAGGGGGCTTAGATACGCAGTATTTT. The gene calls are TRBV10-3 and TRBJ2-3, with 8 bases aligning to TRBD1. Per germline, CDR1 ENHRY and CDR2 SYGVKD. The V gene end was trimmed by 2 bases and the J gene end by 5 bases; junction bases not matched to a gene: 6. The CDR3 covers 15 residues.

The genes are TRBV5-8 and TRBJ1-5, with D possibly TRBD1 on 6 matching bases. The CDR3 covers 16 residues. V was clipped by 4 bases and J by 6 bases, with 20 bases between them. Germline CDR1 reads SGHTS; CDR2 reads YDEGEE. CDR3: CASSLPRRGDIQPQHF. CDR3 bases: TGTGCCAGCAGCCTTCCCCGCAGGGGAGATATTCAGCCCCAGCATTTT.

The chain employs TRBV7-8 and TRBJ2-3; D unclear. The CDR3 is made up of 16 amino acids. Germline CDR1 is SGHVS and CDR2 is FQNEAQ. V lost 1 base, J lost 1 base, and 12 bases lay in between. CDR3 in DNA: TGTGCCAGCAGCTTAGGTGGGCTGGGCGGCACAGATACGCAGTATTTT. This codes for CASSLGGLGGTDTQYF.

V is TRBV5-1 and J is TRBJ2-7; D remains ambiguous. The CDR3 covers 15 residues. Trimming cost V 0 bases and J 3 bases, with 13 bases left between them. Per the germline V gene, CDR1 is SGHRS and CDR2 is YFSETQ. CDR3 coding DNA: TGCGCCAGCAGCTTGGAAGGCCGGAAAGTCTACGAGCAGTACTTC. It translates to CASSLEGRKVYEQYF.

The V call is TRBV7-2, the J call TRBJ2-1, with D hard to call. The V end lost 1 base, the J end lost 1 base, and 8 bases lay between the germline ends. This CDR3 is built from 15 residues. Per the germline V gene, CDR1 is SGHTA and CDR2 is FQGNSA. CDR3 DNA sequence: TGTGCCAGCAGCTTAGAGAGAAGGTCCTACAATGAGCAGTTCTTC. Protein product: CASSLERRSYNEQFF.

The chain recombines TRBV29-1 with TRBJ1-2; D remains ambiguous. Trimming pared 2 bases from V and 1 base from J, leaving 8 bases between. The CDR3 is 13 amino acids. Germline V gives CDR1 SQVTM, CDR2 ANQGSEA. CDR3 sequence (DNA): TGCAGCGTTGAACAAGAGGATAACTATGGCTACACCTTC. This sequence encodes CSVEQEDNYGYTF. The variable domain in full, completed from reference TRBV29-1 and TRBJ1-2, reads SAVISQKPSRDICQRGTSLTIQCQVDSQVTMMFWYRQQPGQSLTLIATANQGSEATYESGFVIDKFPISRPNLTFSTLTVSNMSPEDSSIYLCSVEQEDNYGYTFGSGTRLTVV.

The chain has TRBV7-6 and TRBJ2-5; D is perhaps TRBD1 (5 bases). The ends were cut back, 1 base at V and 4 bases at J, with 16 bases in the middle. CDR1 is SGHVS and CDR2 is FNYEAQ in the germline V gene. This CDR3 contains 16 residues. In DNA form, the CDR3 reads TGTGCCAGCAGCTTAGTTGATAGGGGCCGAAGAGAGACCCAGTACTTC. It specifies CASSLVDRGRRETQYF.

This clone has a single count. The chain joins TRBV20-1 to TRBJ2-3, with D hard to call. The CDR3 loop spans 12 amino acids. Germline assignment: CDR1 DFQATT and CDR2 SNEGSKA (reference sequence). V dropped 3 bases and J dropped 6 bases, with 10 bases sitting between them. CDR3 loop: CSASRVRDTQYF. Here the CDR3 DNA reads TGCAGTGCTAGTAGGGTCCGGGATACGCAGTATTTT.

The gene calls are TRBV2 and TRBJ1-1; 10 bases match TRBD1. CDR3 length: 14 residues. The junction had 3 bases not matched to a gene; V was cut back by 2 bases and J by 6 bases. CDR1 is SNHLY, CDR2 FYNNEI, per germline. The CDR3 region is CASSERQGAAEAFF. Here the CDR3 DNA reads TGTGCCAGCAGTGAACGACAGGGGGCGGCTGAAGCTTTCTTT.

The CDR3 coding sequence is TGTGCCAGCAGTGGAAGGGACAGGGGGCGCGGCGCGAACAATCAGCCCCAGCATTTT. This gives the protein CASSGRDRGRGANNQPQHF. V and J are TRBV6-1 and TRBJ1-5; 12 positions agree with TRBD1. The CDR3 consists of 19 residues. Per germline, CDR1 MNHNS and CDR2 SASEGT. J lost 3 bases, V lost 4 bases, and 13 bases had no gene match.

This clone was picked up one time. This chain connects TRBV3-1 (or the pseudogene TRBV3-2) to TRBJ1-5; possibly TRBD1 for D (5 bases). The CDR3 covers 15 residues. CDR1 LGHDT and CDR2 YNNKEL come from the germline V gene (reference sequence). Trimming stripped 2 bases from V and 5 bases from J, with 13 bases between. CDR3 sequence (DNA): TGTGCCAGCAGCCAAATGTCTGGGGGTCATCAGCCCCAGCATTTT. This codes for CASSQMSGGHQPQHF.

This rearrangement joins TRBV6-2 or TRBV6-3 to TRBJ1-1; D is undetermined. Trimming cost V 5 bases and J 1 base, with 5 bases left between them. The CDR3 extends over 12 amino acids. Germline-derived CDR1 and CDR2 are MNHEY and SVGEGT. CDR3 DNA: TGTGCCAGCAGTCCGAGGAACACTGAAGCTTTCTTT. Its translation: CASSPRNTEAFF.

The chain carries TRBV5-1 and TRBJ2-5; the D is unclear. The ends were cut back, 2 bases at V and 0 bases at J, with 5 bases in the middle. CDR3 size: 13 residues. Germline V gene sequence: CDR1 SGHRS, CDR2 YFSETQ. The CDR3, as DNA: TGCGCCAGCAGCTTCTCGTACCAAGAGACCCAGTACTTC. Translation: CASSFSYQETQYF.